The 16 T cell receptor beta chains presented below share a single source sample, sequenced in a study of blood T cell repertoires in COVID-19. Measured with immunoSEQ multiplex PCR; TCRdb has only the in-frame clones, and not every one. The repertoire holds 470,000 or so clones, with approximately 90% as singletons. The sequencing sample was made of peripheral blood. The receptors shown here come from a woman aged 25 to 39 with acute or convalescent COVID-19.

This clone qualifies as large (0.1 to 1%). The V gene is TRBV28, the J gene TRBJ1-2, with TRBD1 matching over 9 bases. This CDR3 has 13 amino acids. Trimming took 5 bases from V and 7 from J; bases not matched to a gene: 5. The V gene's germline CDR1 is MDHEN and CDR2 SYDVKM. CDR3 residues: CASSRDRALGYTF. CDR3 sequence (DNA): TGTGCCAGCAGTCGGGACAGGGCTCTTGGCTACACCTTC.

As regards this clone: The conserved final phenylalanine or tryptophan is absent from the CDR3, which likely points to a read error. It is unclear where the CDR3 begins or ends on the DNA, so no DNA is shown, and the CDR3 is as TCRdb lists it. The V call is TRBV5-6, the J call TRBJ2-7; TRBD1, as called in the table, went unchecked against the DNA. Germline V CDR1 and CDR2: SGHDT, YYEEEE. Termini included, the CDR3 measures 12 amino acids. CDR3 protein: CASSIHRGLDSI.

The genes are TRBV4-1 and TRBJ1-5; tentative D call: TRBD1 (5 bases). V lost 2 bases, J lost 2 bases, and 13 bases lay in between. Germline V lookup: CDR1 MGHRA, CDR2 YSYEKL. The CDR3 runs to 16 residues. The CDR3 protein is CASSQKGTVGNQPQHF. CDR3 in DNA: TGCGCCAGCAGCCAAAAGGGGACTGTCGGCAATCAGCCCCAGCATTTT.

In its sample, this clone was seen once. This rearrangement joins TRBV3-1 (or the pseudogene TRBV3-2) to TRBJ2-7; D unresolved. The CDR3 length is 12 residues. Per germline, CDR1 LGHDT and CDR2 YNNKEL (reference sequence). Trimming pared 2 bases from V and 7 bases from J, leaving 9 bases between. The CDR3 nucleotides read TGTGCCAGCAGCCAATCGGCCGGGGAGCAGTACTTC. It encodes CASSQSAGEQYF.

CDR3 residues: CATSRPLAGQETQYF. The CDR3 region has the DNA TGTGCCACCAGCAGACCCCTAGCGGGACAAGAGACCCAGTACTTC. The chain is built from TRBV15 and TRBJ2-5, with 9 nucleotides matching TRBD2. CDR3 size: 15 residues. The germline CDR1 and CDR2 sequences are LNHNV and YYDKDF (reference sequence). After removal of 2 bases from V and 2 bases from J, the junction contained 3 bases not matched to a gene.

The V and J genes are TRBV27 and TRBJ1-2, with D perhaps TRBD1 (5 bases). Trimming removed 3 bases from V and 5 bases from J, with 10 bases in between. Germline assignment: CDR1 MNHEY and CDR2 SMNVEV (reference sequence). The CDR3 runs to 13 residues. Here the CDR3 reads CASSFGAGYGYTF. CDR3 coding DNA: TGTGCCAGCAGTTTTGGGGCAGGATATGGCTACACCTTC.

The chain links TRBV19 to TRBJ2-1; 11 bases fit TRBD2. Unmatched junction bases numbered 2, after V lost 2 bases and J lost 8 bases. This CDR3 is 14 amino acids long. The germline V gene encodes CDR1 LNHDA and CDR2 SQIVND (reference sequence). CDR3 nucleotide sequence: TGTGCCAGTAGTATACTAGCGGGGGGATATGAGCAGTTCTTC. The encoded protein is CASSILAGGYEQFF.

This chain uses TRBV25-1 with TRBJ2-2; D gene unclear. The V end was cut by 4 bases, the J end by 4 bases, with 10 bases between. Germline V gene lookup returns CDR1 MGHDK and CDR2 SYGVNS. This CDR3 has 14 residues. CDR3 sequence reads: CASSGRLGTGELFF. CDR3 nucleotides: TGTGCCAGCAGTGGACGTCTAGGCACCGGGGAGCTGTTTTTT.

This chain joins TRBV18 and TRBJ2-3; 9 bases align to TRBD1. The CDR3 has 16 amino acids. Germline lookup yields CDR1 KGHSH and CDR2 LQKENI. V dropped 3 bases and J dropped 11; count of bases not matched to a gene: 15. CDR3 sequence: CASSPRDRDPTYGQYF. The CDR3 bases are TGTGCCAGCTCACCTCGGGACAGGGACCCGACATACGGGCAGTATTTT.

J is TRBJ2-2 and V is TRBV20-1, with D possibly TRBD2 on 6 matching bases. This CDR3 has 15 amino acids. Trimming removed 3 bases from V and 5 bases from J, with 16 bases in between. Germline CDR1 is DFQATT and CDR2 is SNEGSKA (reference sequence). The CDR3 sequence is CSASTQGGYTGELFF. The CDR3 coding sequence is TGCAGTGCTAGTACCCAGGGAGGCTATACCGGGGAGCTGTTTTTT.

The chain combines TRBV30 with TRBJ1-2; D not certain. V gave up 0 bases and J gave up 8 bases, with 16 bases separating them. Germline CDR1 is GTSNPN and CDR2 is SVGIG (reference sequence). The CDR3 is 14 residues long. CDR3 loop: CAWSVRDFVGGYTF. Here the CDR3 DNA reads TGTGCCTGGAGTGTACGGGATTTTGTGGGGGGCTACACCTTC.

This clone was counted only a few times. The rearrangement joins TRBV7-2 to TRBJ2-1, with a weak D call TRBD2 (6 bases). The CDR3 spans 14 residues. V lost 3 bases and J 6 bases, leaving 12 bases between the germline ends. Germline CDR1 is SGHTA and CDR2 is FQGNSA. The CDR3 sequence is CASSFAGRINEQFF. The CDR3 DNA follows: TGTGCCAGCAGCTTCGCAGGGAGGATCAATGAGCAGTTCTTC.

The J gene is TRBJ2-7, the V gene TRBV5-1; maybe TRBD1 (6 bases). Trimming shortened V by 2 bases and J by 0 bases, and 9 bases separated the two germline ends. From germline, CDR1 is SGHRS and CDR2 YFSETQ. The CDR3 is 14 residues long. This CDR3 reads CASSLLTGSYEQYF. CDR3 coding DNA: TGCGCCAGCAGCTTACTGACAGGCTCCTACGAGCAGTACTTC.

V usage is TRBV27 and J usage is TRBJ1-2; 9 positions match TRBD1. CDR3 length: 13 residues. Germline V CDR1 and CDR2: MNHEY, SMNVEV (reference sequence). Trimming removed 5 bases from V and 6 bases from J; junction bases left unmatched: 4. CDR3 region: CASSPDRGNGYTF. The CDR3 DNA follows: TGTGCCAGCAGTCCAGACAGGGGGAATGGCTACACCTTC.

This chain uses TRBV11-2 with TRBJ2-1; D perhaps matches TRBD1 (6 bases). Trimming stripped 6 bases from V and 9 bases from J, with 12 bases between. CDR3 length equals 12 residues. Germline V gene sequence: CDR1 SGHAT, CDR2 FQNNGV. In DNA, the CDR3 is TGTGCCAGCAGTCACCTACAGGGTGAGCAGTTCTTC. Its protein product is CASSHLQGEQFF.

The V gene is TRBV2, the J gene TRBJ1-2, with 9 nucleotides matching TRBD1. Germline values: CDR1 SNHLY, CDR2 FYNNEI. The J segment lost 3 bases and the V segment lost 5 bases, leaving 4 bases of the junction unmatched. The CDR3 totals 14 residues. This chain's CDR3 is CASSSDRGYYGYTF. The CDR3 nucleotides are TGTGCCAGCAGTTCGGACAGGGGTTACTATGGCTACACCTTC.